This T cell receptor (beta chain) was profiled in a study of CD8 T cells in ankylosing spondylitis. Findings and limits, study-wide: A motif of 8 or 9 highly homologous TCR beta variants was seen as apparently characteristic of ankylosing spondylitis blood.

TCRdb re-called the 5' RACE reads through MiXCR, storing one row per CDR3 protein. The sample has 400,000 to 450,000 distinct CDR3 sequences, under 20% seen once; the top ten hold 0.85% to 1.3%. This clonotype was seen a handful of times. Its antigen is not identified. Losses at the gene ends were 5 bases for V and 2 bases for J; bases not matched to a gene: 11. CDR1 and CDR2 (germline): LGHNT, FRNRAP. This CDR3 region has 18 residues. This clonotype originated in a male donor with ankylosing spondylitis. V and J are TRBV12-5 and TRBJ2-3, with 12 bases that match TRBD2. Sequenced input: blood, either unsorted or a sorted T cell fraction (not recorded which). The chain's CDR3 is CASGKRLAGAPYTDTQYF. CDR3 nucleotides: TGTGCTAGTGGTAAACGACTAGCGGGGGCGCCTTACACAGATACGCAGTATTTT.